This paragraph covers one T cell receptor beta chain sequence. PCR used 60 Vbeta primers and 13 Jbeta primers. Profiled with immunoSEQ multiplex PCR; TCRdb holds only in-frame clones, not every one. The table lists under 200,000 clones, about three quarters of them singletons. Germline assignment: CDR1 SGHTA and CDR2 FQGNSA. This CDR3 is built from 17 residues. The V and J ends lost 2 bases and 7 bases, in that order; junction bases with no gene match: 12. These data belong to a study of cytomegalovirus exposure and HLA in healthy donors. The receptor's source is a woman aged 50 to 60 in good health and CMV-seropositive. V usage is TRBV7-2 and J usage is TRBJ1-3; TRBD1 agrees at 9 bases. The specimen was PBMCs. Here the CDR3 reads CASSLRDREYLMNTIYF. As DNA, the CDR3 is TGTGCCAGCAGCTTAAGGGACAGGGAATATTTGATGAACACCATATATTTT.